This record looks at one T cell receptor (beta chain) sequence and its context. Donation was from healthy Finnish infants who were having corrective surgery that addressed congenital heart defects. Half of the eight donors gave roughly 0.5-1 mL blood during surgery. Per the germline V gene, CDR1 is SGHTA and CDR2 is FQGNSA. V was clipped by 6 bases and J by 2 bases, with 4 bases between them. CDR3 length: 11 amino acids. This specimen belongs to a study of human thymus T cells. Sequencing was performed with immunoSEQ multiplex PCR; in TCRdb, only in-frame clones are kept and a portion is missing. This sample has over 35,000 clones; about 93% occur once, and the top ten carry over 0.1%.

The rearrangement uses TRBV7-2 and TRBJ2-5; no clear D gene. The receptor was isolated from a boy less than two years old with a congenital heart defect but otherwise immunologically healthy. Sequencing was carried out using blood. CDR3 sequence: CASRDQETQYF. In DNA form, the CDR3 reads TGTGCCAGCAGGGATCAAGAGACCCAGTACTTC.